The 3 T cell receptor beta chains reported below all come from one sample, sequenced in a study of T cells of healthy individuals. Via MiXCR, TCRdb re-called the 5' RACE reads, giving one row per CDR3 protein. The table lists about 82,000 distinct CDR3 sequences, around 5.1% of them singletons. All receptors come from a female donor in good health.

This clonotype was detected many times. For the CDR3, the DNA is TGCGCCAGCAGCTTGACGGCGGGACAGGGGCTTCGGGAGCAGTACTTC. Protein product: CASSLTAGQGLREQYF. The chain has TRBV5-1 and TRBJ2-7; 10 nucleotides align to TRBD1. The CDR3 contains 16 residues. The V and J ends lost 1 base and 7 bases, in that order; junction bases with no gene match: 11. Germline values: CDR1 SGHRS, CDR2 YFSETQ.

This clonotype has only a few counts. The chain links TRBV2 to TRBJ1-1; D perhaps matches TRBD1 (6 bases). The CDR3 has 13 residues. V was clipped by 11 bases and J by 1 base, with 14 bases between them. The V gene's germline CDR1 is SNHLY and CDR2 FYNNEI. CDR3 nucleotide sequence: TGTGCCTCCGGAACAGGGTGGAACACTGAAGCTTTCTTT. Amino acid sequence: CASGTGWNTEAFF.

The rearrangement uses TRBV5-4 and TRBJ2-7; 9 bases agree with TRBD2. CDR3 length equals 15 residues. The trim removed 4 bases at V and 5 bases at J, leaving 10 bases unmatched. Looked up from germline, CDR1 is SGHNT and CDR2 is YYREEE (reference sequence). DNA of the CDR3: TGTGCCAGCAGCCGTCTTAGCGGGAGTAGGAACGAGCAGTACTTC. Translating gives CASSRLSGSRNEQYF.